The 16 T cell receptor beta chains presented below share a single source sample, sequenced in a study of human T cells and chemical hapten exposure. TCRdb itself ran the RACE reads through MiXCR, one entry per CDR3 protein. The table records about 93,000 distinct CDR3 sequences, about 8.6% of them present only once. The time point denotes: healthy volunteer bleed at 2 weeks. Total RNA extraction was carried out from unfractionated whole blood. The source material was whole blood. These receptors came from a female donor in good health. Some clones in this sample may be carry-over from other donors' samples.

The V gene is TRBV19, the J gene TRBJ2-7; 7 bases match TRBD1. The CDR3 has 13 amino acids. Germline CDR1 and CDR2: LNHDA and SQIVND (reference sequence). Trimming took 5 bases from V and 4 from J; bases not matched to a gene: 5. CDR3 nucleotides: TGTGCCAGTAGTCAGGGGGTTCAGTACGAGCAGTACTTC. This codes for CASSQGVQYEQYF.

This clonotype was counted at least ten times. V usage is TRBV20-1 and J usage is TRBJ1-5; TRBD1 matches at 7 bases. After removal of 4 bases from V and 2 bases from J, the junction contained 11 bases not matched to a gene. Germline CDR1 and CDR2: DFQATT and SNEGSKA (reference sequence). The CDR3 runs 16 residues. CDR3 region: CSATGGTGYGNQPQHF. The CDR3 bases are TGCAGTGCTACAGGGGGTACTGGTTATGGCAATCAGCCCCAGCATTTT.

This chain joins TRBV29-1 and TRBJ1-2, with D unresolved. The CDR3 is made up of 11 amino acids. CDR1 and CDR2 from the germline V gene are SQVTM and ANQGSEA. The ends were cut back, 6 bases at V and 1 base at J, with 6 bases in the middle. CDR3 sequence reads: CSVGVNYGYTF. CDR3 nucleotides: TGCAGCGTGGGAGTTAACTATGGCTACACCTTC.

This clonotype has ten or more counts. This sequence joins TRBV20-1 and TRBJ2-3, with 15 bases fitting TRBD2. The CDR3 runs 20 residues. Germline V gene data show CDR1 as DFQATT and CDR2 as SNEGSKA (reference sequence). V was pared by 3 bases and J by 0 bases, with 13 bases of the junction left unmatched. CDR3 in amino acids: CSASHIGLAGGTSSTDTQYF. The CDR3 DNA is TGCAGTGCTAGTCATATAGGACTAGCGGGAGGGACGTCTAGCACAGATACGCAGTATTTT.

This clonotype was seen a handful of times. This chain joins TRBV27 and TRBJ1-6; maybe TRBD1 (5 bases). Trimming took 7 bases from V and 7 from J, leaving 8 bases between them. CDR1 MNHEY and CDR2 SMNVEV come from the germline V gene (reference sequence). This CDR3 region has 12 residues. The CDR3 DNA reads TGTGCCAGCACAGGGTGGAATTCACCCCTCCACTTT. Translation gives CASTGWNSPLHF.

This chain links TRBV6-1 with TRBJ1-1, with D maybe TRBD1 (5 bases). The CDR3 length is 12 residues. From germline, CDR1 is MNHNS and CDR2 SASEGT. Trimming shortened V by 9 bases and J by 4 bases, and 12 bases separated the two germline ends. Here the CDR3 reads CASHLRGTEAFF. As DNA, the CDR3 is TGTGCCAGTCATTTAAGGGGCACTGAAGCTTTCTTT.

The rearrangement joins TRBV20-1 to TRBJ2-7; D is perhaps TRBD1 (5 bases). This CDR3 region has 15 residues. Trimming took 5 bases from V and 3 from J, leaving 20 bases between them. CDR1 and CDR2 (germline): DFQATT, SNEGSKA (reference sequence). CDR3 in DNA: TGCAGTGCTGGGGCCCGGTTCGGCTTTAGCTACGAGCAGTACTTC. Amino acids: CSAGARFGFSYEQYF.

This chain joins TRBV20-1 and TRBJ1-2, with 7 bases aligning to TRBD1. The CDR3 is 14 amino acids. The V segment lost 4 bases and the J segment 5 bases; nucleotides outside the gene matches: 10. The germline gives CDR1 DFQATT, CDR2 SNEGSKA (reference sequence). CDR3 DNA: TGCAGTGCTACCGTGGAACAGGGGCCTTATGGCTACACCTTC. Translation gives CSATVEQGPYGYTF.

This clonotype was detected only a few times. The genes are TRBV28 and TRBJ1-1; 10 nucleotides line up with TRBD1. V lost 5 bases, J lost 3 bases, and 12 bases stayed unmatched. This CDR3 contains 17 residues. Germline CDR1 MDHEN, CDR2 SYDVKM. This CDR3 is CASSLDRGPTGDTEAFF. In DNA, the CDR3 is TGTGCCAGCAGTCTAGACAGGGGGCCCACTGGGGACACTGAAGCTTTCTTT.

This clonotype has a handful of counts. DNA of the CDR3: TGTGCCAGCAGTGAATTAGGGGGAGGCGGCACAGATACGCAGTATTTT. Translating it yields CASSELGGGGTDTQYF. The chain combines TRBV2 with TRBJ2-3; tentatively, D is TRBD1 or TRBD2 (6 bases each). The CDR3 length is 16 residues. Germline V gives CDR1 SNHLY, CDR2 FYNNEI. Trimming stripped 2 bases from V and 1 base from J, with 13 bases between.

The rearrangement joins TRBV20-1 to TRBJ2-7, with TRBD1 matching 8 bases. Germline V gene data show CDR1 as DFQATT and CDR2 as SNEGSKA (reference sequence). V lost 6 bases, J lost 0 bases, and 7 bases stayed unmatched. CDR3 length: 14 amino acids. The chain's CDR3 is CSARRQGRSYEQYF. Written as DNA, the CDR3 is TGCAGTGCCCGAAGACAGGGGCGCTCCTACGAGCAGTACTTC.

This clonotype appeared a single time. This chain uses TRBV14 with TRBJ2-7; a weak D match, TRBD2 (5 bases). Trimming removed 5 bases at V and 1 base at J, with 9 bases between. This CDR3 has 13 amino acids. CDR1 and CDR2 from the germline V gene are SGHDN and FVKESK. The CDR3 spells CASSTGGSYEQYF. The CDR3 DNA reads TGTGCCAGCAGCACGGGCGGGTCCTACGAGCAGTACTTC.

This clonotype has a handful of counts. The J gene is TRBJ2-1, the V gene TRBV25-1, with D unclear. Germline-derived CDR1 and CDR2 are MGHDK and SYGVNS. V was cut by 5 bases and J by 6 bases, with 14 bases left in between. This CDR3 has 14 residues. The CDR3 DNA reads TGTGCCAGCAGTCGTCTAAATATCCTCAATGAGCAGTTCTTC. Amino acid sequence: CASSRLNILNEQFF.

The chain couples TRBV27 to TRBJ2-2; D possibly corresponds to TRBD2 (5 bases). V lost 3 bases to trimming and J lost 4 bases, with 12 bases between them. CDR1 is MNHEY, CDR2 SMNVEV, per germline (reference sequence). The CDR3 is 15 residues long. The CDR3 here is CASSFLSGSTGELFF. For the CDR3, the DNA is TGTGCCAGCAGTTTCCTCAGCGGAAGCACCGGGGAGCTGTTTTTT.

There are a few counts of this clonotype. V gene TRBV29-1 combines with J gene TRBJ1-4; 8 nucleotides agree with TRBD1. From germline, CDR1 is SQVTM and CDR2 ANQGSEA. There are 13 residues in the CDR3. With 3 bases clipped from V and 8 bases from J, the junction kept 5 bases outside the gene matches. CDR3 DNA: TGCAGCGTTGATACAGGGGGTGGAGAAAAACTGTTTTTT. It encodes CSVDTGGGEKLFF.

The sample holds a few counts of this clonotype. The V and J genes are TRBV5-1 and TRBJ2-5; 7 bases are a match to TRBD1. The CDR3 loop spans 15 amino acids. Germline CDR1 and CDR2: SGHRS and YFSETQ. The V segment lost 7 bases and the J segment 3 bases; nucleotides outside the gene matches: 12. The CDR3 nucleotides read TGCGCCAGCGGATCTGGGACAGCACAGAAAGAGACCCAGTACTTC. Translated: CASGSGTAQKETQYF. The variable domain in full, completed from reference TRBV5-1 and TRBJ2-5, reads KAGVTQTPRYLIKTRGQQVTLSCSPISGHRSVSWYQQTPGQGLQFLFEYFSETQRNKGNFPGRFSGRQFSNSRSEMNVSTLELGDSALYLCASGSGTAQKETQYFGPGTRLLVL.